These 13 T cell receptor beta chains were all obtained from the same sample, sequenced in a study of shared T cell receptors in the human thymus. Libraries were prepared by immunoSEQ multiplex PCR; TCRdb keeps only in-frame clonotypes and omits some of them. The sample holds 700,000 or so clones, 80% to 90% seen once. The sample was also reused in another study, on human thymus T cells.

The source material was thymocytes. Source of these receptors: a girl in the first two years of life with a congenital heart defect.

V is TRBV25-1 and J is TRBJ2-7; tentatively, D is TRBD2 (6 bases). CDR1 and CDR2 from the germline V gene are MGHDK and SYGVNS. The CDR3 totals 14 residues. V was clipped by 5 bases and J by 2 bases, with 13 bases between them. The CDR3 spells CASSSRTGAYEQYF. CDR3 sequence (DNA): TGTGCCAGCAGTAGCAGGACGGGGGCCTACGAGCAGTACTTC.

The rearrangement joins TRBV14 to TRBJ1-1; no firm D call. Between the trimmed V and J ends, which lost 3 bases and 1 base, there was a span of 12 bases. The CDR3 is 15 residues long. Germline V gene data show CDR1 as SGHDN and CDR2 as FVKESK. In DNA form, the CDR3 reads TGTGCCAGCAGCCATGTAATCGGTCGGAACACTGAAGCTTTCTTT. Residues: CASSHVIGRNTEAFF.

V gene TRBV27 combines with J gene TRBJ2-6, with 10 bases matching TRBD1. With 5 bases clipped from V and 4 bases from J, the junction kept 5 bases outside the gene matches. CDR3 size: 16 residues. Germline V gene data show CDR1 as MNHEY and CDR2 as SMNVEV (reference sequence). The CDR3 sequence: CASSQGQGWGANVLTF. The CDR3 DNA follows: TGTGCCAGCAGTCAGGGACAGGGGTGGGGGGCCAACGTCCTGACTTTC.

This clone has only a few counts. The chain has TRBV5-5 and TRBJ1-2; 8 bases agree with TRBD1. The CDR3 extends over 14 amino acids. Germline V gene data show CDR1 as SGHKS and CDR2 as YYEKEE (reference sequence). The V gene end was trimmed by 3 bases and the J gene end by 6 bases; junction bases not matched to a gene: 7. CDR3 in amino acids: CASSSGARGHGYTF. CDR3 nucleotides: TGTGCCAGCAGCTCCGGAGCCAGGGGGCATGGCTACACCTTC.

Comment on this clone: The same CDR3 can be traced to other DNA sequences in this sample. The V call is TRBV18, the J call TRBJ1-6; 10 positions agree with TRBD1. Germline loops: CDR1 KGHSH, CDR2 LQKENI. The CDR3 runs to 14 residues. V shed 3 bases and J 7 bases; nucleotides not matched to a gene: 0. The CDR3 bases are TGTGCCAGCTCACCGACAGGGGGCAATTCACCCCTCCACTTT. Protein: CASSPTGGNSPLHF.

The chain couples TRBV4-1 to TRBJ2-7; TRBD1 agrees at 9 bases. This CDR3 has 14 residues. Germline V CDR1 and CDR2: MGHRA, YSYEKL. V dropped 3 bases and J dropped 5; count of bases not matched to a gene: 5. The CDR3, as DNA: TGCGCCAGCAGCCAGCCGGGACAGGGTAACGAGCAGTACTTC. This codes for CASSQPGQGNEQYF.

This clone came up once. The chain carries TRBV4-1 and TRBJ1-2; 7 bases fit TRBD1. The germline gives CDR1 MGHRA, CDR2 YSYEKL. This CDR3 is 14 amino acids long. Trimming cost V 2 bases and J 4 bases; bases outside gene matches: 4. CDR3: CASSQQGQVYGYTF. The CDR3 nucleotides are TGCGCCAGCAGCCAACAAGGACAGGTCTATGGCTACACCTTC.

This clone showed up just once. The chain employs TRBV4-2 and TRBJ2-3; 7 bases match TRBD1. Germline V gene sequence: CDR1 LGHNA, CDR2 YNFKEQ. This CDR3 is built from 15 residues. V dropped 4 bases and J dropped 0; count of bases not matched to a gene: 4. CDR3 amino acids: CASSPQQGSTDTQYF. In DNA, the CDR3 is TGTGCCAGCAGCCCCCAACAGGGGAGCACAGATACGCAGTATTTT.

This clone has just one count. The CDR3 DNA sequence: TGCGCCAGCAGCTTCGTCCCGGACTCTACTTACGAGCAGTACTTC. Amino acids: CASSFVPDSTYEQYF. The rearrangement links TRBV5-1 to TRBJ2-7; D perhaps matches TRBD2 (5 bases). This CDR3 has 15 residues. Germline CDR1 reads SGHRS; CDR2 reads YFSETQ. Trimming stripped 2 bases from V and 4 bases from J, with 16 bases between.

This chain joins TRBV21-1 and TRBJ2-7; the table gives TRBD1 as D, unverified against the DNA. TRBV21-1 is flagged as a pseudogene. CDR3 size: 13 residues. The CDR3 DNA is TGTGCCATACTGCAGGACAGTCCCTACGAGCAGTACTTC. Its translation is CAILQDSPYEQYF.

This clone was seen a handful of times. This sequence joins TRBV4-1 and TRBJ2-2, with 8 bases matching TRBD2. After removal of 4 bases from V and 5 bases from J, the junction contained 6 bases not matched to a gene. Germline assignment: CDR1 MGHRA and CDR2 YSYEKL. The CDR3 is 15 amino acids. The CDR3 DNA is TGCGCCAGCAGCCCTCCGGGGGGGCGAACCGGGGAGCTGTTTTTT. It is translated as CASSPPGGRTGELFF.

This sequence joins TRBV10-3 and TRBJ1-2; D is unresolved. V shed 4 bases and J shed 3 bases, with 21 bases lying between them. The CDR3 consists of 17 residues. Germline CDR1 and CDR2: ENHRY and SYGVKD. CDR3 sequence (DNA): TGTGCCATCAGTGCCCCCATCGGGGAGGGTTCCTACTATGGCTACACCTTC. Protein sequence: CAISAPIGEGSYYGYTF.

In nucleotides, the CDR3 is TGTGCCAGCAGTTACTCGGGGACAGGTGAAAAACTGTTTTTT. Amino acid sequence: CASSYSGTGEKLFF. The chain uses TRBV6-6 and TRBJ1-4, with TRBD1 matching 8 bases. Germline V CDR1 and CDR2: MNHNY, SVGAGI (reference sequence). This CDR3 is 14 amino acids long. V shed 0 bases, J shed 7 bases, and the junction held 1 base outside the gene matches.